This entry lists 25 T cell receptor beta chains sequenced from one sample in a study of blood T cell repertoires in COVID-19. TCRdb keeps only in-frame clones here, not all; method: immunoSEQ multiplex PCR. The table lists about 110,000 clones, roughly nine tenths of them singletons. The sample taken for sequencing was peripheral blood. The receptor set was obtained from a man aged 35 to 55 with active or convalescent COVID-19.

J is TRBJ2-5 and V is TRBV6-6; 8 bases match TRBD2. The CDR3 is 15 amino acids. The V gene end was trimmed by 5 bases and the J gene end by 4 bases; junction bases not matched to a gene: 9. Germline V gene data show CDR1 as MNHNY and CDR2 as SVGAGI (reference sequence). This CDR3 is CASSPGLATLETQYF. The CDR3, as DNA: TGTGCCAGCAGTCCAGGACTAGCTACGTTAGAGACCCAGTACTTC.

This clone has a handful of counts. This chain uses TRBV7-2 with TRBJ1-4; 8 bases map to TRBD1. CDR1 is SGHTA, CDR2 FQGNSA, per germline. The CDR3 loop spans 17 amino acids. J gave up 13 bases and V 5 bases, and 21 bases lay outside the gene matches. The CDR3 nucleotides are TGTGCCAGCAGCCCAGGGATCGTAGGGCAGGGGGCGCGTGGACTGTTTTTT. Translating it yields CASSPGIVGQGARGLFF.

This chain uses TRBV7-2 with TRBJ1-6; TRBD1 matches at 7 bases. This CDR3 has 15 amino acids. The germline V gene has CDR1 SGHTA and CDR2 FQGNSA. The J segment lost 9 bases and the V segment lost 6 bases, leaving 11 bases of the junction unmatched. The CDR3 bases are TGTGCCAGCAGACAAGGGGGCAGAGTAGGTTCACCCCTCCACTTT. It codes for CASRQGGRVGSPLHF. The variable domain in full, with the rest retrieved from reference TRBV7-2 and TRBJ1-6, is GAGVSQSPSNKVTEKGKDVELRCDPISGHTALYWYRQSLGQGLEFLIYFQGNSAPDKSGLPSDRFSAERTGGSVSTLTIQRTQQEDSAVYLCASRQGGRVGSPLHFGNGTRLTVT.

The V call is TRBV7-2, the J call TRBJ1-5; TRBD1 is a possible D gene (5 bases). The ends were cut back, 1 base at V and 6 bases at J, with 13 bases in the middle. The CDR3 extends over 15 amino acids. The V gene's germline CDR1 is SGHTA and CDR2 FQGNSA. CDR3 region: CASSLETGRRQPQHF. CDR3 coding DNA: TGTGCCAGCAGCTTAGAAACAGGCAGACGTCAGCCCCAGCATTTT.

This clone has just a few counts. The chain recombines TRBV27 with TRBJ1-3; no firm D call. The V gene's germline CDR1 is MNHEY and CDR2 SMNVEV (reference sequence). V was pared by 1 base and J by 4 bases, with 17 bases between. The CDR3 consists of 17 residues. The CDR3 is CASSLWGDLSGGNTIYF. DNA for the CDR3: TGTGCCAGCAGTTTATGGGGAGACCTGTCTGGAGGAAACACCATATATTTT.

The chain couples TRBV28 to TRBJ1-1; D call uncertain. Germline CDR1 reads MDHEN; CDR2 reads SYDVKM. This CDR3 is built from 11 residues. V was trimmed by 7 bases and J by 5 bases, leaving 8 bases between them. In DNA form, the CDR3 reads TGTGCCAGCACCCGGGGTACTGAAGCTTTCTTT. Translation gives CASTRGTEAFF.

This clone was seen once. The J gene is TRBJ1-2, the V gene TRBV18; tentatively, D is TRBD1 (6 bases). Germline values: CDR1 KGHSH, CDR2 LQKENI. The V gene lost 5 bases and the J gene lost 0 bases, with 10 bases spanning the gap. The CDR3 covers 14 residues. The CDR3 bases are TGTGCCAGCTCAGTAAGGACAGCTAACTATGGCTACACCTTC. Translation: CASSVRTANYGYTF.

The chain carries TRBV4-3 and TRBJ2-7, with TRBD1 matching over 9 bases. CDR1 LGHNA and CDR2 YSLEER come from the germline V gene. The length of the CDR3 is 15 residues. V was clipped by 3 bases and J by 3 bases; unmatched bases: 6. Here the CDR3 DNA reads TGCGCCAGCAGCCATCGGGACAGGGAAGGCTACGAGCAGTACTTC. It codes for CASSHRDREGYEQYF.

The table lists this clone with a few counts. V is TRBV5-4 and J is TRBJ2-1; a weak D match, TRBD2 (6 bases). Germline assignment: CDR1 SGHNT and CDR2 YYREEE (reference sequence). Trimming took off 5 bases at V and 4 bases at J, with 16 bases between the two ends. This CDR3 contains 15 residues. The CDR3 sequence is CASRTRGGIYNEQFF. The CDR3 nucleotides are TGTGCCAGCAGGACTAGGGGCGGTATTTACAATGAGCAGTTCTTC.

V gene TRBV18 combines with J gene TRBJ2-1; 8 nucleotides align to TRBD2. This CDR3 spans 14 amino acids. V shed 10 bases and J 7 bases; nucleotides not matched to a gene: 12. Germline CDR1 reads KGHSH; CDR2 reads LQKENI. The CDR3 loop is CATKETGGGNEQFF. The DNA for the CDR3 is TGTGCCACCAAGGAAACGGGAGGGGGGAATGAGCAGTTCTTC.

CDR3 DNA: TGTGCCAGTAGTATGGTCCCAGGGAATCAGCCCCAGCATTTT. It is translated as CASSMVPGNQPQHF. This rearrangement joins TRBV19 to TRBJ1-5; a possible D gene is TRBD1 (5 bases). Trimming removed 3 bases from V and 4 bases from J, with 10 bases in between. CDR3 length: 14 amino acids. Germline CDR1 is LNHDA and CDR2 is SQIVND (reference sequence).

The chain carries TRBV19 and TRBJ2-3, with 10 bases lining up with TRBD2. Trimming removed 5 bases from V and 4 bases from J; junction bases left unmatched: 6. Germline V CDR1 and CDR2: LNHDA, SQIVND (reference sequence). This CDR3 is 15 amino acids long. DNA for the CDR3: TGTGCCAGTAGTGCAAGACTAGCGGGCGCAGATACGCAGTATTTT. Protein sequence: CASSARLAGADTQYF.

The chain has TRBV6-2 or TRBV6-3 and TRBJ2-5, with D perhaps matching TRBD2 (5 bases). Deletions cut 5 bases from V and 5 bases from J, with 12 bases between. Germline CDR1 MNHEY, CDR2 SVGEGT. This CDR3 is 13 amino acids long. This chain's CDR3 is CASSRGARETQYF. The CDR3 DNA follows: TGTGCCAGCAGTCGGGGAGCGAGGGAGACCCAGTACTTC.

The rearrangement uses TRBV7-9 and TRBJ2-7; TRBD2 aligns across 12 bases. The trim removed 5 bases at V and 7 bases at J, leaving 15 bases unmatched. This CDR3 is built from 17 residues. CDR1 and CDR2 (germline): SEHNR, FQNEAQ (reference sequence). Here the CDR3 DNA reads TGTGCCAGCAGCCCCGGACTAGCGGGATACTTCCCCGGAGAGCAGTACTTC. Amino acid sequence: CASSPGLAGYFPGEQYF.

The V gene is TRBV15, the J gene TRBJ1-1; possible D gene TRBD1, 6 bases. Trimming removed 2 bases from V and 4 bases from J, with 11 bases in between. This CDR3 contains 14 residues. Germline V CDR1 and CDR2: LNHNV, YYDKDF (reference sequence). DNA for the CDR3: TGTGCCACCAGCAGATTCCAAGGGGGCACTGAAGCTTTCTTT. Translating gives CATSRFQGGTEAFF.

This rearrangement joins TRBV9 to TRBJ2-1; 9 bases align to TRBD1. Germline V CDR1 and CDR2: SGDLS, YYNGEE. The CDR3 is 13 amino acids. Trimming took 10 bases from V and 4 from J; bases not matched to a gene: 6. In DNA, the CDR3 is TGTGCCTCCTCAGGGACAGGGTACAATGAGCAGTTCTTC. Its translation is CASSGTGYNEQFF.

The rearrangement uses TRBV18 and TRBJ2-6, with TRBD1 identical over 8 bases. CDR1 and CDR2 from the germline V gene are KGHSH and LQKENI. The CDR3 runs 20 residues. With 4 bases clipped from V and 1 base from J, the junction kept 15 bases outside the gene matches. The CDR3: CASSQRQGPSYESGANVLTF. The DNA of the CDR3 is TGTGCCAGCTCACAAAGACAGGGGCCAAGTTACGAATCTGGGGCCAACGTCCTGACTTTC.

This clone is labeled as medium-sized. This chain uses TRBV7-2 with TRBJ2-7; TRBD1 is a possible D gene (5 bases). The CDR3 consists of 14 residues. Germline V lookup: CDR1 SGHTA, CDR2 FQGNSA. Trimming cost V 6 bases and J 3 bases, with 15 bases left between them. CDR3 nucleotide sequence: TGTGCCAGCAGAGAGCATCAGGGTAACTACGAGCAGTACTTC. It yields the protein CASREHQGNYEQYF.

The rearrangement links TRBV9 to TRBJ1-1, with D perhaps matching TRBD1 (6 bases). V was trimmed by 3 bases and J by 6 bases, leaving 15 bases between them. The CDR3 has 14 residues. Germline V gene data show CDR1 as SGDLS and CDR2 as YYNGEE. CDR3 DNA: TGTGCCAGCAGCGCCCGGTGGGGGGGGCCTGAAGCTTTCTTT. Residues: CASSARWGGPEAFF.

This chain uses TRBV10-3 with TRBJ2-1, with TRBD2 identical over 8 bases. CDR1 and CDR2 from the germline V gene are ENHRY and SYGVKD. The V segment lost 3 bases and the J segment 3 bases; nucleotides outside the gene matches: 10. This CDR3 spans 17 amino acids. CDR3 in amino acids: CAISDMRTSSIYNEQFF. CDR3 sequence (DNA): TGTGCCATCAGTGACATGAGGACTAGCAGTATCTACAATGAGCAGTTCTTC.

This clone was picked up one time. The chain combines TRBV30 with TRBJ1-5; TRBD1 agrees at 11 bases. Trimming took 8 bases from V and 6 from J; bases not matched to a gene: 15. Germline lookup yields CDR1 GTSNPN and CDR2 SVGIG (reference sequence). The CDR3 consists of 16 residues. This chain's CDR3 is CAGDFGTGGYGQPQHF. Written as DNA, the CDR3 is TGTGCCGGAGACTTCGGGACAGGGGGATATGGTCAGCCCCAGCATTTT.

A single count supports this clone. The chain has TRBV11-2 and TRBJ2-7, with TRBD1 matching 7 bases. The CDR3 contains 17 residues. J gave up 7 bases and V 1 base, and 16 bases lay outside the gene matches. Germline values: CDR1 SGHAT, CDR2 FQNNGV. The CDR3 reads CASSLASGQTHLREQYF. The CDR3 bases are TGTGCCAGCAGCTTAGCGTCGGGACAGACCCATCTACGAGAGCAGTACTTC.

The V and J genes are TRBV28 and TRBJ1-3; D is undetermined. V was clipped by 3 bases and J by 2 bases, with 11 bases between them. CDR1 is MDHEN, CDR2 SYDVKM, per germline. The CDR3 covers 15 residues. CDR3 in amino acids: CASSFLGVTGNTIYF. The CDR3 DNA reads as TGTGCCAGCAGTTTCCTGGGAGTAACTGGAAACACCATATATTTT.

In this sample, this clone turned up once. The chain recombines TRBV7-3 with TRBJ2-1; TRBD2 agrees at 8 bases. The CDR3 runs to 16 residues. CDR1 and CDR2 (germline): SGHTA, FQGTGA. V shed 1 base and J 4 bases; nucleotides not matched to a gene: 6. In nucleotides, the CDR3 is TGTGCCAGCAGCTTAAGTTCTAGCGGGTTTTACAATGAGCAGTTCTTC. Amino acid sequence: CASSLSSSGFYNEQFF.

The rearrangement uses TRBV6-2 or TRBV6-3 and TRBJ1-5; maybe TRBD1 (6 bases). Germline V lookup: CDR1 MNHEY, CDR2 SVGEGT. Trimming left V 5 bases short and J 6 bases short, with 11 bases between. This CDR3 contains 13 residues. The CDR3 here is CASSAKGGQPQHF. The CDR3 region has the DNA TGTGCCAGCAGTGCTAAAGGGGGTCAGCCCCAGCATTTT.